The source of this TCR beta chain is a study of control samples from healthy donors and cancer patients. The V gene lost 8 bases and the J gene lost 8 bases, with 18 bases spanning the gap. The germline CDR1 and CDR2 sequences are LNHDA and SQIVND (reference sequence). The CDR3 runs 14 residues. Clones were read by immunoSEQ multiplex PCR, and TCRdb kept only the in-frame ones, dropping some. The table includes some 140,000 clones, approximately 91% detected once. Sequencing used blood. The source of this sequence is a woman in her twenties or thirties in good health. The chain carries TRBV19 and TRBJ2-2; the D gene is possibly TRBD2 (6 bases). In DNA, the CDR3 is TGTGCCAGTGCCGGGACTTCTGCCACGGGGGAGCTGTTTTTT. Encoded protein: CASAGTSATGELFF.